This TCR beta chain is from a study of T cells in Graves' hyperthyroidism and ophthalmopathy. From RNA transcripts, TCR beta CDR3 regions were amplified. The TCR CDR3 was amplified in a first-round RT-PCR using the HTBI primer set. TCRdb re-called the multiplex PCR reads with MiXCR, one entry per CDR3 protein. Among around 400,000 distinct CDR3 sequences listed, 15% to 18% were seen once. Germline V CDR1 and CDR2: SGHTA, FQGNSA. The CDR3 runs 14 residues. Trimming stripped 5 bases from V and 0 bases from J, with 8 bases between. This clonotype showed up many times. The study excluded patients with uncontrolled infection, other autoimmune disease, pregnancy or lactation. Diagnosis relied on clinical symptoms, serum thyroxine and TRAb, thyroid ultrasound and orbital computed tomography. Blood was sampled at initial diagnosis of hyperthyroidism, prior to onset of any ophthalmopathy symptoms.

Source material: blood. The chain couples TRBV7-2 to TRBJ1-3; no clear D. The source is a woman between 18 and 29 years old with Graves' hyperthyroidism that later progressed to Graves' ophthalmopathy. The CDR3, as DNA: TGTGCCAGCAGCCCAGGTATCTCTGGAAACACCATATATTTT. Amino acid sequence: CASSPGISGNTIYF.